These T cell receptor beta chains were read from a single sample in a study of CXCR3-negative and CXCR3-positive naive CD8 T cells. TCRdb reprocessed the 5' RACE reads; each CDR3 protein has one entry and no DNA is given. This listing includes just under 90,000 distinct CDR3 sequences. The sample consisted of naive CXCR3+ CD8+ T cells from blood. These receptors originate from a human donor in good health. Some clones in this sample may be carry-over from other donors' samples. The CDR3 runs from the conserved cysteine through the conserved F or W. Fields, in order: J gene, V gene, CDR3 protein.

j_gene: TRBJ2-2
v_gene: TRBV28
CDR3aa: CASSPILAGETGELFF

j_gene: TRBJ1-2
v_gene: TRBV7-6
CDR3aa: CASSPGGTNYGYTF

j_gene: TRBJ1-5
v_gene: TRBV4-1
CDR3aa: CASSQDQDGYQPQHF

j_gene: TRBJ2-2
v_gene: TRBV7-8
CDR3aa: CASSQREGTANTGELFF

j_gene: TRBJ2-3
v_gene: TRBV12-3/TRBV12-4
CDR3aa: CASRGSTDTQYF

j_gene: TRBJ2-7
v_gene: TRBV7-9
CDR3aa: CASSLNLEGVDEQYF

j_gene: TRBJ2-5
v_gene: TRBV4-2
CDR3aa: CASSQEGRSGGQETQYF

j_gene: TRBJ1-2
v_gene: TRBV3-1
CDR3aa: CASSRRQGEGYTF

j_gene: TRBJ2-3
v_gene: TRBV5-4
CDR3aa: CASQGFPTDTQYF

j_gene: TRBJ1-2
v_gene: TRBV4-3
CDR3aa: CASSQDITGTGSRANYGYTF

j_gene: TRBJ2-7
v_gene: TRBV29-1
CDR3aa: CSVVGTGGDEQYF

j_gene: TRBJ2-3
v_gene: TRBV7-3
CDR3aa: CASSLWGQMTDTQYF

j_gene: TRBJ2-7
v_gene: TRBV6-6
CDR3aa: CASSDRGLISDEQYF

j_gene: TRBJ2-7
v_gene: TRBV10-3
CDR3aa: CAISATGTGYEQYF

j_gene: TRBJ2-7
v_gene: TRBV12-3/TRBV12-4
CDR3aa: CASTPGDGREQYF

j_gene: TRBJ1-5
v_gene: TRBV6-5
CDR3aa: CARRGTFSNQPQHF

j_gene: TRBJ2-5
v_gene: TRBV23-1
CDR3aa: CASSHPRTSGRVGETQYF

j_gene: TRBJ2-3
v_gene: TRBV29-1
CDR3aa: CSVEGGRDTQYF

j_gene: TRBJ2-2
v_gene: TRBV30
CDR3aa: CALLPTNTGELFF

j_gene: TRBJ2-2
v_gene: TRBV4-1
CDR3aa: CASSQDQGSGELFF

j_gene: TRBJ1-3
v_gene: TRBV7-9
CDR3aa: CASSFLGNTIYF

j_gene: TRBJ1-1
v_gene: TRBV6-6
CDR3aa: CASSYGIRGGLMNTEAFF

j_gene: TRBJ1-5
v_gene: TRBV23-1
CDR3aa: CASTSGGGSNQPQHF

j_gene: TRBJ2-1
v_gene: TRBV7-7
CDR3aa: CASVGLPRKFF

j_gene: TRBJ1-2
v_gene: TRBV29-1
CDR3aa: CSVEDPFIRADGYTF

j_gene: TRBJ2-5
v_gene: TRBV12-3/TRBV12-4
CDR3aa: CASASPVVQTQYF

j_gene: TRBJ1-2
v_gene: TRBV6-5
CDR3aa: CASSNLRGIDPMANTF

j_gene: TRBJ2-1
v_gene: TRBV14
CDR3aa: CASSPSGLAGHNEQFF

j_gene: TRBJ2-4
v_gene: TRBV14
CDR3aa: CASSQAQGLAKNIQYF

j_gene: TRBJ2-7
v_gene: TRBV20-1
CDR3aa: CSAWSPYEQYF

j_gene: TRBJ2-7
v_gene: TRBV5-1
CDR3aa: CASRPTQYIKHEQYF

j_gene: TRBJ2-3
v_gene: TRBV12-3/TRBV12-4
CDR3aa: CASSSLDTDTQYF

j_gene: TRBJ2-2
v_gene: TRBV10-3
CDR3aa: CAISEPRASGANTGELFF